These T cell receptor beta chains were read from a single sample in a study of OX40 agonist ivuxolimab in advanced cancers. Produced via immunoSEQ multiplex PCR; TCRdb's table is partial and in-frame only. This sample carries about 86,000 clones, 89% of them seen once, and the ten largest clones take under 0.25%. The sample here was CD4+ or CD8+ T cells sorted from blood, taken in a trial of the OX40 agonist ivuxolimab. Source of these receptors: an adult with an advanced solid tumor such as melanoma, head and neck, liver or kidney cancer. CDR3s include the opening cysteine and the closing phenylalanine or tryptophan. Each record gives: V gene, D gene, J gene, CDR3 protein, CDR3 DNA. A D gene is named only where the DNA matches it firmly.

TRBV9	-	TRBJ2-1	CASSNSPQAVDEQFF	TGTGCCAGCAGCAATTCCCCACAAGCCGTCGATGAGCAGTTCTTC
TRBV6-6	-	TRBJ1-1	CASSSARPRSNTEAFF	TGTGCCAGCAGTTCCGCACGACCGCGTTCGAACACTGAAGCTTTCTTT
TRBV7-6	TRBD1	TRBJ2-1	CASSTWTGGYNEQFF	TGTGCCAGCAGCACCTGGACAGGGGGCTACAATGAGCAGTTCTTC
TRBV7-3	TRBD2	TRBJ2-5	CASSLGRLAGSQETQYF	TGTGCCAGCAGCTTAGGGAGACTAGCGGGGAGTCAAGAGACCCAGTACTTC
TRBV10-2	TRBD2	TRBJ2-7	CASSVSAGVYEQYF	TGCGCCAGCAGTGTGTCAGCGGGAGTCTACGAGCAGTACTTC
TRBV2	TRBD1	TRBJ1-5	CASSPEGAGSNQPQHF	TGTGCCAGCAGTCCAGAGGGGGCTGGCAGCAATCAGCCCCAGCATTTT
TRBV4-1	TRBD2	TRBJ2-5	CASSRLAGGSETQYF	TGCGCCAGCAGCCGGCTAGCGGGGGGATCGGAGACCCAGTACTTC
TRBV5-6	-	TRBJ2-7	CASSSPRQSSYEQYF	TGTGCCAGCAGCTCCCCCCGACAGAGCTCCTACGAGCAGTACTTC
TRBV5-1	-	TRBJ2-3	CASSLAGSLTDTQYF	TGCGCCAGCAGCTTGGCAGGGTCTCTCACAGATACGCAGTATTTT
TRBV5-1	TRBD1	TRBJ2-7	CASSRQPIADRKLMGEQYF	TGCGCCAGCAGCCGCCAACCCATTGCGGACAGGAAACTGATGGGCGAGCAGTACTTC
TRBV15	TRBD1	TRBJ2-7	CATSRMGQSSYEQYF	TGTGCCACCAGCAGAATGGGACAGAGCTCCTACGAGCAGTACTTC
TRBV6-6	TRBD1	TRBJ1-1	CASSYAGQMNTEAFF	TGTGCCAGCAGTTACGCGGGACAGATGAACACTGAAGCTTTCTTT
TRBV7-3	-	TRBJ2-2	CASRNPNTGELFF	TGTGCCAGCAGAAATCCGAACACCGGGGAGCTGTTTTTT
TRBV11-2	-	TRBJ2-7	CASRRPGQNYEQYF	TGTGCCAGCAGGAGGCCGGGACAAAACTACGAGCAGTACTTC